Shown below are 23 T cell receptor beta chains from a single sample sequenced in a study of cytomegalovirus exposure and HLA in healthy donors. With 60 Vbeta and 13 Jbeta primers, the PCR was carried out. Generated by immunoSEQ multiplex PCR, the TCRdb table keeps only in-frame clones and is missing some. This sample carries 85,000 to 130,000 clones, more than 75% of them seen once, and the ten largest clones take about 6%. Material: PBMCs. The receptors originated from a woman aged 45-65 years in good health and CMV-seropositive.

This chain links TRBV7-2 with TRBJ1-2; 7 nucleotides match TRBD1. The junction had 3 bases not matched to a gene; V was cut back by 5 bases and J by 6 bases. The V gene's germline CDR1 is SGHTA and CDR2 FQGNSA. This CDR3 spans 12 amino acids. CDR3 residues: CASSDRVHGYTF. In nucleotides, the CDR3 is TGTGCCAGCAGCGACAGGGTCCATGGCTACACCTTC. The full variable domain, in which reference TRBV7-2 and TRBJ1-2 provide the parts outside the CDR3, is GAGVSQSPSNKVTEKGKDVELRCDPISGHTALYWYRQSLGQGLEFLIYFQGNSAPDKSGLPSDRFSAERTGGSVSTLTIQRTQQEDSAVYLCASSDRVHGYTFGSGTRLTVV.

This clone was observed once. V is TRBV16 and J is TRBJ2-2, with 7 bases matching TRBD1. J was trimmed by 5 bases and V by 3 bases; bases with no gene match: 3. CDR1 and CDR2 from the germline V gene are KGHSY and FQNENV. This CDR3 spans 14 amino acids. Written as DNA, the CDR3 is TGTGCCAGCAGCCACGGGACAGCTACCGGGGAGCTGTTTTTT. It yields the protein CASSHGTATGELFF.

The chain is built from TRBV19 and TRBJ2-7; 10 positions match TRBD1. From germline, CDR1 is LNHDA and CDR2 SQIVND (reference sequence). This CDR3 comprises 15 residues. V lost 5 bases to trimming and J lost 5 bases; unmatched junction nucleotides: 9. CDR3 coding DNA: TGTGCCAGTAGTTTCGCCGGGACAGGGGACGACGAGCAGTACTTC. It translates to CASSFAGTGDDEQYF.

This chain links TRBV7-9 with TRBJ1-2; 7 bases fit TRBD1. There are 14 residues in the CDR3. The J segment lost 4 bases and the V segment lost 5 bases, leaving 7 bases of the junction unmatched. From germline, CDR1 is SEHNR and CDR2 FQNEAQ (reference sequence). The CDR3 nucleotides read TGTGCCAGCAGCCGCCTAGGGGGCGGCTATGGCTACACCTTC. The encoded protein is CASSRLGGGYGYTF.

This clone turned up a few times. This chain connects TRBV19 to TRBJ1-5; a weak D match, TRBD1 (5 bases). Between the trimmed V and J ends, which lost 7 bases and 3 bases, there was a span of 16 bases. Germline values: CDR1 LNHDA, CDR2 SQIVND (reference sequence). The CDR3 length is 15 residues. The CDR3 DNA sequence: TGTGCCAGTACCCCCCTCACAGGAGACAATCAGCCCCAGCATTTT. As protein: CASTPLTGDNQPQHF.

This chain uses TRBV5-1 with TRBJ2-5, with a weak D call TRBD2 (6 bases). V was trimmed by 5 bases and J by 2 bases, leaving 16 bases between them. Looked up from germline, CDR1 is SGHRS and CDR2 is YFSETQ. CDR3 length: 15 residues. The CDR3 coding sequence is TGCGCCAGCAGGGAAAACAGCGGGCCACAAGAGACCCAGTACTTC. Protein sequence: CASRENSGPQETQYF.

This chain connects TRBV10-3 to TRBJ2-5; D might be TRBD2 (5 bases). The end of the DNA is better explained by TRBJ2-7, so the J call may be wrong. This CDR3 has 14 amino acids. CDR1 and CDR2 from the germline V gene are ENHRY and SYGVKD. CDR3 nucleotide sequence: TGTGCCATCAGTAGAGCGGTGAGCTCCTACGAGCAGTACTTC. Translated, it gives CAISRAVSSYEQYF.

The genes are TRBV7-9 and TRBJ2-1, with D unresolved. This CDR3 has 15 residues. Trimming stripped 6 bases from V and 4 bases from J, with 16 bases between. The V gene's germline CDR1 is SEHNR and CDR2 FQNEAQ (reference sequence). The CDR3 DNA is TGTGCCAGCAGTCCCCGAGCATTCGCGTACAATGAGCAGTTCTTC. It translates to CASSPRAFAYNEQFF.

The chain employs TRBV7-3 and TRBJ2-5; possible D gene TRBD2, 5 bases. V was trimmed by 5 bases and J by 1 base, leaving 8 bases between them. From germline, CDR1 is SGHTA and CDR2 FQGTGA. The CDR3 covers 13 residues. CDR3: CASSPGVQETQYF. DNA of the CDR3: TGTGCCAGCAGCCCCGGGGTCCAAGAGACCCAGTACTTC.

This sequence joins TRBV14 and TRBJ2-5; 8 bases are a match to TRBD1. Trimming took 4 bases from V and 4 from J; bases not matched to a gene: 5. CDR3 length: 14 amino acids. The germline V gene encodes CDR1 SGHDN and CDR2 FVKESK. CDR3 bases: TGTGCCAGCAGCCCTGGACAGGGAGTAGAGACCCAGTACTTC. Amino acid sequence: CASSPGQGVETQYF.

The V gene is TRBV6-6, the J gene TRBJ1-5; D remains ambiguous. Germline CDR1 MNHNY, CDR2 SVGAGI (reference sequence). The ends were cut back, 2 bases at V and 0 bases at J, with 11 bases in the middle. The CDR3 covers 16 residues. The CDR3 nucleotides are TGTGCCAGCAGTTACAGAAGGAGCAATAGCAATCAGCCCCAGCATTTT. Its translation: CASSYRRSNSNQPQHF.

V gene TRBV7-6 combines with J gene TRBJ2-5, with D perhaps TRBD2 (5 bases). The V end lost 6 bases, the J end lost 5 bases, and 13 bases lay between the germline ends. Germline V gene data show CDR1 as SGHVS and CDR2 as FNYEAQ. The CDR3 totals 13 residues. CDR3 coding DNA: TGTGCCAGCAGTTCAGTGGGCGGGGAGACCCAGTACTTC. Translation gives CASSSVGGETQYF.

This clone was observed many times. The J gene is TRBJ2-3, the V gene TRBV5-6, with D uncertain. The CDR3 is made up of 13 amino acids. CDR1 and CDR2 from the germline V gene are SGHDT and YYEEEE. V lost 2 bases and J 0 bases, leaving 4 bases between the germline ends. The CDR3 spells CASSFSSTDTQYF. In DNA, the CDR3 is TGTGCCAGCAGCTTTTCTAGCACAGATACGCAGTATTTT.

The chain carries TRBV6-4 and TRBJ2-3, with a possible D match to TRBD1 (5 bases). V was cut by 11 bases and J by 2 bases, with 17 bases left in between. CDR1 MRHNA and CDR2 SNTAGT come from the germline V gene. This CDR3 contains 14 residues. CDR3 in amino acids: CASAADIATDTQYF. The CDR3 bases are TGTGCCTCAGCCGCGGACATAGCCACAGATACGCAGTATTTT.

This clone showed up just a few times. DNA for the CDR3: TGTGCCAGCAGTTTCAGGGGACAGGGGAGGACTGAAGCTTTCTTT. This translates into CASSFRGQGRTEAFF. This chain connects TRBV28 to TRBJ1-1, with TRBD1 matching over 10 bases. V was pared by 3 bases and J by 5 bases, with 6 bases of the junction left unmatched. Germline V gives CDR1 MDHEN, CDR2 SYDVKM. This CDR3 has 15 amino acids.

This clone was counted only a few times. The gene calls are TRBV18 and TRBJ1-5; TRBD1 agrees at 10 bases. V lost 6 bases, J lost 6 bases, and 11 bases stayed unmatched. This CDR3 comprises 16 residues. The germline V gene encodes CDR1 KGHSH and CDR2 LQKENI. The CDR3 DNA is TGTGCCAGCTCGCAATTCGACAGGGGGCTCGGTCAGCCCCAGCATTTT. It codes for CASSQFDRGLGQPQHF.

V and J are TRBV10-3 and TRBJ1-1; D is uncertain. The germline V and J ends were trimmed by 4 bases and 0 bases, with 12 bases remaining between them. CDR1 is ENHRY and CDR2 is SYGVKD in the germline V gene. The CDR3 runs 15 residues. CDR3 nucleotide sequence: TGTGCCATCAGTGGGGAGATAATAATGAACACTGAAGCTTTCTTT. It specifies CAISGEIIMNTEAFF.

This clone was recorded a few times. This chain's CDR3 is CASSPGGGNQPQHF. In DNA form, the CDR3 reads TGTGCCAGCAGTCCAGGGGGCGGGAATCAGCCCCAGCATTTT. The rearrangement uses TRBV6-6 and TRBJ1-5; 8 nucleotides match TRBD1. The V gene's germline CDR1 is MNHNY and CDR2 SVGAGI (reference sequence). J gave up 4 bases and V 5 bases, and 4 bases lay outside the gene matches. This CDR3 is 14 amino acids long.

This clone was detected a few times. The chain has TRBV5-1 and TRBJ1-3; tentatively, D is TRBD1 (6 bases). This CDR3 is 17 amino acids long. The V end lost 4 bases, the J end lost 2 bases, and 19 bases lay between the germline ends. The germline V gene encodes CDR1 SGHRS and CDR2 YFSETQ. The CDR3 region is CASSLRQLGAAGNTIYF. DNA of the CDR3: TGCGCCAGCAGCCTACGCCAATTGGGGGCGGCTGGAAACACCATATATTTT.

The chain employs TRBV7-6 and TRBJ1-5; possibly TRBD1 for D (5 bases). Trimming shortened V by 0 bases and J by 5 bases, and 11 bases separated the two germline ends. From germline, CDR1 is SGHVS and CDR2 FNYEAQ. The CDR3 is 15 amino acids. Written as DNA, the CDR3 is TGTGCCAGCAGCTTAGCGTCCAGGGAGGATCAGCCCCAGCATTTT. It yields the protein CASSLASREDQPQHF.

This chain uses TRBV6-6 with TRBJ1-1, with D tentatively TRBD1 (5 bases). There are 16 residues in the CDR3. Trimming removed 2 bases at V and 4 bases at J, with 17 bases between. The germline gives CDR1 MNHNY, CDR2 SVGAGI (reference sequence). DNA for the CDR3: TGTGCCAGCAGTTACAGGGCGGGGCGAACAGGCACTGAAGCTTTCTTT. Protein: CASSYRAGRTGTEAFF.

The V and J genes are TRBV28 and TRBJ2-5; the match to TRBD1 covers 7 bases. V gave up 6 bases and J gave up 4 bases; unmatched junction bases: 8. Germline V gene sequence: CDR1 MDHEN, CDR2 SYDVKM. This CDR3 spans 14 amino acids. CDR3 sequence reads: CASSPVRGRETQYF. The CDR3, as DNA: TGTGCCAGCAGCCCAGTGAGGGGGCGAGAGACCCAGTACTTC.

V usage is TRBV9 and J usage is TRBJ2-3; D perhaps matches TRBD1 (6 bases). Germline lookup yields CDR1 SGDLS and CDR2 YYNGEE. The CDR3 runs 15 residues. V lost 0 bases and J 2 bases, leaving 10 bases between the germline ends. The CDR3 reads CASSVEQGSTDTQYF. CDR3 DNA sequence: TGTGCCAGCAGCGTAGAACAGGGCTCCACAGATACGCAGTATTTT.